This TCR beta chain was recovered during a study of T cell repertoires in cytomegalovirus infection. TCRdb independently ran MiXCR on the reads; one entry per CDR3 protein. Of a few hundred thousand distinct CDR3 sequences listed, about a sixth were seen once; the top ten hold 12%. The sequencing input was PBMCs. The sequence derives from a human donor in good health (CMV status not recorded). Some clones in this sample may be carry-over from other donors' samples.

The CDR3 DNA reads as TGTGCCAGCACACACACCCGCCGGGGCGAGCAGTACTTC. Residues: CASTHTRRGEQYF. The rearrangement links TRBV6-8 to TRBJ2-7; perhaps TRBD2 as D (5 bases). CDR1 is MNHGY and CDR2 is SAAAGT in the germline V gene. V lost 7 bases, J lost 6 bases, and 16 bases lay in between. This CDR3 region has 13 residues.